Listed below are T cell receptor beta chains from one sample, sequenced in a study of glioma-infiltrating T cells after dendritic cell vaccination. Libraries were prepared by immunoSEQ multiplex PCR; TCRdb keeps only in-frame clonotypes and omits some of them. Of under 75,000 clones detected, over 75% appear once; the ten largest clones hold about 8.1%. Sequenced material: blood, taken after dendritic cell vaccination. The receptors originated from a human donor with glioblastoma. Both conserved end residues are part of each CDR3. The D gene is left open where the match is weak. A row's size may be missing; if present it is once, few, many or a size class.

clone size,V gene,J gene,D gene,CDR3 protein,CDR3 DNA
-,TRBV4-1,TRBJ1-5,-,CASSQDRRGGNQPQHF,TGCGCCAGCAGCCAAGATAGGAGGGGAGGCAATCAGCCCCAGCATTTT
once,TRBV7-6,TRBJ2-5,TRBD2,CASSLDGTSGGETQYF,TGTGCCAGCAGCTTGGATGGGACTAGCGGGGGAGAGACCCAGTACTTC
once,TRBV30,TRBJ1-5,-,CAWSAPRGGSYQPQHF,TGTGCCTGGAGTGCACCCCGGGGGGGGTCTTATCAGCCCCAGCATTTT
few,TRBV7-2,TRBJ1-5,-,CASSLVGSNSNQPQHF,TGTGCCAGCAGCTTAGTTGGCAGTAATAGCAATCAGCCCCAGCATTTT
-,TRBV19,TRBJ1-2,-,CASSITGMDYGYTF,TGTGCCAGTAGTATAACGGGAATGGACTATGGCTACACCTTC
-,TRBV19,TRBJ2-1,TRBD1,CASSDRGENEQFF,TGTGCCAGTTCCGACAGGGGGGAGAATGAGCAGTTCTTC
-,TRBV4-2,TRBJ2-7,TRBD1,CASSLAERDRAGEQYF,TGTGCCAGCAGCCTTGCTGAAAGGGACAGGGCGGGCGAGCAGTACTTC
-,TRBV14,TRBJ2-5,TRBD2,CASSSLGLAEETQYF,TGTGCCAGCAGCTCCCTGGGACTAGCGGAAGAGACCCAGTACTTC
-,TRBV7-2,TRBJ2-3,-,CASSLVGTGGTDTQYF,TGTGCCAGCAGCTTAGTCGGGACTGGAGGCACAGATACGCAGTATTTT
-,TRBV7-7,TRBJ2-3,-,CASSLDGTSTDTQYF,TGTGCTAGCAGCTTAGATGGGACTAGCACAGATACGCAGTATTTT
-,TRBV6-6,TRBJ2-7,-,CASSWQGSAYEQYF,TGTGCCAGCAGTTGGCAGGGGTCGGCCTACGAGCAGTACTTC
few,TRBV4-2,TRBJ1-2,TRBD1,CASSQSWGQNYGYTF,TGTGCCAGCAGCCAATCATGGGGACAGAACTATGGCTACACCTTC
few,TRBV27,TRBJ2-3,TRBD2,CASSLRSPGLAGLLDTQYF,TGTGCCAGCAGTCTAAGGTCCCCGGGACTAGCGGGCCTCCTGGATACGCAGTATTTT
-,TRBV6-7,TRBJ1-2,-,CASSYDPSKGRLAWRSYTF,TGTGCCAGCAGTTACGACCCGAGTAAGGGGCGCTTGGCATGGCGCAGCTACACCTTC
-,TRBV4-1,TRBJ2-5,TRBD1,CASSHRDRDETQYF,TGCGCCAGCAGCCACCGGGACAGGGATGAGACCCAGTACTTC
-,TRBV5-4,TRBJ1-6,TRBD1,CASSYDRGRGSPLHF,TGTGCCAGCAGCTATGACAGGGGAAGAGGTTCACCCCTCCACTTT
-,TRBV5-1,TRBJ2-1,TRBD2,CASSPGVAGGFGYNEQFF,TGCGCCAGCAGCCCCGGGGTAGCGGGGGGGTTTGGATACAATGAGCAGTTCTTC
-,TRBV4-3,TRBJ2-2,-,CASSQVSGGTGELFF,TGCGCCAGCAGCCAAGTGTCAGGCGGGACCGGGGAGCTGTTTTTT
-,TRBV30,TRBJ1-1,-,CAWSVGNRGTEAFF,TGTGCCTGGAGTGTGGGCAATCGGGGCACTGAAGCTTTCTTT
-,TRBV4-3,TRBJ1-5,-,CASSQDLRGGNQPQHF,TGCGCCAGCAGCCAAGATCTGAGGGGAGGGAATCAGCCCCAGCATTTT
-,TRBV4-3,TRBJ2-7,-,CASSQDDEGSYEQYF,TGCGCCAGCAGCCAAGATGACGAGGGAAGCTACGAGCAGTACTTC
-,TRBV27,TRBJ1-2,TRBD1,CASSWDRSNGYTF,TGTGCCAGCAGTTGGGACAGGTCCAATGGCTACACCTTC
-,TRBV4-1,TRBJ2-2,TRBD1,CASSQEDRGFGELFF,TGCGCCAGCAGCCAAGAGGACAGGGGGTTCGGGGAGCTGTTTTTT
-,TRBV6-5,TRBJ2-5,-,CASSYSPASGETQYF,TGTGCCAGCAGTTACTCTCCTGCGTCCGGAGAGACCCAGTACTTC
-,TRBV9,TRBJ2-2,-,CASGVGAFGSGELFF,TGTGCCAGCGGCGTCGGAGCTTTCGGTAGCGGGGAGCTGTTTTTT
-,TRBV11-3,TRBJ1-2,-,CASSRSGQNYGYTF,TGTGCCAGCAGCCGTTCAGGACAGAACTATGGCTACACCTTC
once,TRBV9,TRBJ2-7,-,CASSPGIEQYF,TGTGCCAGCAGCCCAGGCATCGAGCAGTACTTC
-,TRBV6-6,TRBJ1-4,TRBD1,CASSRGDSNEKLFF,TGTGCCAGCTCCAGGGGGGACAGTAATGAAAAACTGTTTTTT
once,TRBV9,TRBJ2-6,-,CASSVVDRPGANVLTF,TGTGCCAGCAGCGTAGTGGACAGACCAGGGGCCAACGTCCTGACTTTC
-,TRBV9,TRBJ1-2,-,CASSVGPGPNYGYTF,TGTGCCAGCAGCGTAGGCCCAGGGCCTAACTATGGCTACACCTTC
-,TRBV27,TRBJ1-2,-,CASSPAGRLFYGYTF,TGTGCCAGCAGCCCCGCAGGGAGGCTGTTCTATGGCTACACCTTC
-,TRBV13,TRBJ1-6,-,CASSLGHTGNSPLHF,TGTGCCAGCAGCTTAGGTCATACAGGGAATTCACCCCTCCACTTT
few,TRBV5-8,TRBJ1-1,-,CASSLGAGVNTEAFF,TGTGCCAGCAGCTTGGGTGCAGGGGTAAACACTGAAGCTTTCTTT
-,TRBV29-1,TRBJ2-1,-,CSVDTPRFSYNEQFF,TGCAGCGTTGACACACCTCGATTCTCCTACAATGAGCAGTTCTTC
once,TRBV5-1,TRBJ2-7,TRBD1,CASRRAGTGVSYEQYF,TGCGCCAGCAGGCGTGCCGGGACAGGGGTGTCCTACGAGCAGTACTTC
once,TRBV13,TRBJ2-2,TRBD2,CASSLSLAGGTGELFF,TGTGCCAGCAGCTTATCCCTAGCGGGGGGTACCGGGGAGCTGTTTTTT
-,TRBV19,TRBJ2-3,-,CASSIALVDTQYF,TGTGCCAGTAGTATCGCCTTAGTGGATACGCAGTATTTT
-,TRBV4-3,TRBJ1-2,-,CASSRGQRLENYGYTF,TGCGCCAGCAGCCGCGGACAGCGGCTCGAGAACTATGGCTACACCTTC